Presented here are 4 T cell receptor beta chains from one specimen sequenced in a study of a mutant IDH1 vaccine in newly diagnosed glioma. Specified time point: week 23, last vaccination. The investigators gave 300 ug of mutant IDH1 20-mer peptide in each vaccine dose, together with topical imiquimod. Profiling relied on immunoSEQ multiplex PCR, and the TCRdb table lists in-frame clones only, not all of them. There are about 20,000 clones in the sample; almost 85% occur only once, and roughly an eighth lies in the top ten. These receptors' targets are unknown. The specimen was PBMCs, collected from a glioma patient whose treatment included an IDH1 peptide vaccine. These receptors were collected from a man aged 30 to 39 with glioma.

This clone occurred once. The chain employs TRBV5-1 and TRBJ2-3; possibly TRBD2 for D (5 bases). Per the germline V gene, CDR1 is SGHRS and CDR2 is YFSETQ. V lost 4 bases and J lost 2, with 11 bases in between. This CDR3 is 14 amino acids long. The CDR3 spells CASSLGSATDTQYF. The CDR3 DNA follows: TGCGCCAGCAGCCTGGGTAGCGCCACAGATACGCAGTATTTT.

The genes are TRBV18 and TRBJ1-5; the D is unclear. Germline loops: CDR1 KGHSH, CDR2 LQKENI. V gave up 3 bases and J gave up 5 bases, with 8 bases separating them. The CDR3 is 13 amino acids. Written as DNA, the CDR3 is TGTGCCAGCTCACCCCAGGCGGATCAGCCCCAGCATTTT. Translation: CASSPQADQPQHF.

The chain joins TRBV5-6 to TRBJ2-1; possibly TRBD1 for D (6 bases). Germline assignment: CDR1 SGHDT and CDR2 YYEEEE. Trimming cost V 0 bases and J 2 bases, with 9 bases left between them. The CDR3 contains 15 residues. The CDR3 DNA reads as TGTGCCAGCAGCTTGGGACAGGTAACCTACAATGAGCAGTTCTTC. Residues: CASSLGQVTYNEQFF.

The rearrangement uses TRBV18 and TRBJ1-4, with D maybe TRBD1 (5 bases). This CDR3 comprises 15 residues. Per the germline V gene, CDR1 is KGHSH and CDR2 is LQKENI. The germline V and J ends were trimmed by 2 bases and 6 bases, with 13 bases remaining between them. The CDR3 nucleotides read TGTGCCAGCTCACCAGGGTACAGGTCTGATGAAAAACTGTTTTTT. This translates into CASSPGYRSDEKLFF.